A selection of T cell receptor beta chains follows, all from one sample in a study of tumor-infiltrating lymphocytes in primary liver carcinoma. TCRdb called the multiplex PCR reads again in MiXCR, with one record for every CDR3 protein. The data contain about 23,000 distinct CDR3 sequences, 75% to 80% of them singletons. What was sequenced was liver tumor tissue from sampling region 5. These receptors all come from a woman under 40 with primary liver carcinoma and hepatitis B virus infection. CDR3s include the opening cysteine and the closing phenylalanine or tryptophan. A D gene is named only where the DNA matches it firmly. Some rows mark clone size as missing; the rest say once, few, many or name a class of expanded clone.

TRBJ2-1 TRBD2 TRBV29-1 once TGCAGCGTTGAGGCTAGCGGGAGCTCCTACGATGAGCAGTTCTTC CSVEASGSSYDEQFF
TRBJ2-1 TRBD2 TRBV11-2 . TGTGCCAGCAGATTCGACCCAGCGGGATCGGTTGAGCAGTCCTTC CASRFDPAGSVEQSF
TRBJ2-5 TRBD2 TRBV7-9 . TGTGTCAGCAGTCCCAACGGAGCTAGCGGTCGAGAGACCCAGTACTTC CVSSPNGASGRETQYF
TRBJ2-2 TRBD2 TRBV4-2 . TGCGCCAGCAGCCGGGACGACACCGGGACGAGCGGGGACACCGGGGAGCTGTTTTTT CASSRDDTGTSGDTGELFF
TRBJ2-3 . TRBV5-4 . TGTGCCAGCAGTAGCCCGGCGGCTAACGGGAGTCGGTCAGATACGCAGTATTTT CASSSPAANGSRSDTQYF
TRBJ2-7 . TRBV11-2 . TGCGCCAGCGGCCCCTCGAATACGGGAGAGCAGTACTTC CASGPSNTGEQYF
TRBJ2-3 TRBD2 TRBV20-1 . TGCAGTGCTTTAGGCCTAGCGGGGGATTCAGATACGCAGTATTTT CSALGLAGDSDTQYF
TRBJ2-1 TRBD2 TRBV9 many TGTGCCAGCGCCCAAGGACTAGCGGGAGACGGGGAGCAGTTCTTC CASAQGLAGDGEQFF
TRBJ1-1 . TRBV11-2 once TGTACCAGCAGCCCCTTCACTGAAGCTTTCTTT CTSSPFTEAFF
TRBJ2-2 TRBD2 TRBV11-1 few TGTGCCAGCAGCAGGGTTATAGCGGGAATGTCCGGGGAGCTATTTTTT CASSRVIAGMSGELFF
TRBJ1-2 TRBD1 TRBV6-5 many TGTGCCAGCAGTCGGACAGGGGACTATGGCTACACCTTC CASSRTGDYGYTF
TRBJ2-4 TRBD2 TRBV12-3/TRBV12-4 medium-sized TGTGCCAGCAGTTTCGCCCGGGGGGTTATGGACAACATTCAGTACTTC CASSFARGVMDNIQYF
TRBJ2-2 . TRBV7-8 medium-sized TGTGCCAGCAGCTTAGGGCGGCGGGAGAACACCGGGGAGCTGTTTTTT CASSLGRRENTGELFF
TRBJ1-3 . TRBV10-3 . TGTACCATCAGTGAGTCAGTTTCTAGAATCACCATATATTTT CTISESVSRITIYF
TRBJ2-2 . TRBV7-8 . TGTGCCAGCAGTCTAGGGCGGCAGGAGAACACCGGGGAGCTGTTTTTT CASSLGRQENTGELFF
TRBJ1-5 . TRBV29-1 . TGCAGCGTTGGCGGCAGGGACGCCTGTCAGCCCCAGCATTTT CSVGGRDACQPQHF
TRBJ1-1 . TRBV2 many TGTGCCAGCAGGGACCAGGCGAACACTGAAGCTTTCTTT CASRDQANTEAFF
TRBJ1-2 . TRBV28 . TGTGCCGCTAGCCTAGAGACAGAAACATATGGCTACACCTTC CAASLETETYGYTF
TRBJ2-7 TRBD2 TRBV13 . TGTGCCAGCAGTTTAATGACTAGCGGCTCCTACGAGCAATACTTC CASSLMTSGSYEQYF
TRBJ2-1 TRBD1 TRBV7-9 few TGTGTCAGCAGCCTGGGACCCAGGGGGCATGAGCAGTTCTTC CVSSLGPRGHEQFF
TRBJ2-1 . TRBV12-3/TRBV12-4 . TGTGCCAGCGGTATGGATCCCTTATACAATGAGCAGCTCTTC CASGMDPLYNEQLF
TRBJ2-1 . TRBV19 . TGTGCCTGTAGTATATCGGATAATGAGCAGTTCTTC CACSISDNEQFF
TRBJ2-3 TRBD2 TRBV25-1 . TGTGCCAGCAGTGAATCGGGGGAGGGAGAGATGGGACCTAGATCAGATACACATTATTTT CASSESGEGEMGPRSDTHYF
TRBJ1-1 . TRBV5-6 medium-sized TGTGCCAGCAGCTTCGTCGGTGCCACTGAAGCTTTCTTT CASSFVGATEAFF
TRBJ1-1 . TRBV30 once TGTGCCTGCAGTGTCTCGGGCTACACTGAAGCTTCCTTT CACSVSGYTEASF
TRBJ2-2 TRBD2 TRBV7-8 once TGTGGAAGCAGCTTTGCGGGAGGTGGATCCGGGGAGCTGTTTTTT CGSSFAGGGSGELFF
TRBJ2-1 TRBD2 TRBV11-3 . TGTGCCAGCAGCCGACTAGCGTGTGGGGGGTATGAGCAATTCTTC CASSRLACGGYEQFF
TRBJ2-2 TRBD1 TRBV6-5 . TGTGTCAACAGTCCGCGGACAGGGTTCACCGGGGAGCTATTATTT CVNSPRTGFTGELLF
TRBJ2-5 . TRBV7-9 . TGTGCCAGCGGCCAGGGGCTCAACTGGGGAGAGACCCAGTACTTC CASGQGLNWGETQYF
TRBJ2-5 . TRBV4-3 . TGCGCCTGTAGCCAGGGTACTCCGTGGCAGGAGACCCAGTACTTC CACSQGTPWQETQYF
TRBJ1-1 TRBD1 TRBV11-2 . TGTGCCGGCAGCGCTCGGGTCAGGGGGCGCAAGAGGTGGAGTAACACTGAGGCTTTCTTT CAGSARVRGRKRWSNTEAFF
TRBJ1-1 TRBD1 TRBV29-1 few TGCAGCGTTGGCAGGGGGAGGGACACTGAAGCTTTCTTT CSVGRGRDTEAFF
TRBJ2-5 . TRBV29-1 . TGTAGCGTTGGTTTCACGGAAGGGCCGGTAGAGACCCAGTACTTC CSVGFTEGPVETQYF
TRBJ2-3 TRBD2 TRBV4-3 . TGCGCCAGCAGCCATGAAGGTCTAGCGGGAGGGCCAACAGATACGCACTATTTT CASSHEGLAGGPTDTHYF
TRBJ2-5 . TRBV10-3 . TGTGCCATCAGTGGGTCGGCTACCATACAAGATACCCAGTACTTC CAISGSATIQDTQYF
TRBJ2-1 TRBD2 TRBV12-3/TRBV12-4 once TGTTCCAGCAGCCTGTCCAGGACTAGCGGACTTGAGCACTTCTTC CSSSLSRTSGLEHFF
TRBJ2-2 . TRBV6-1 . TGTGCCAGCAGTGAAACCCTCCCCGGGGGCGCCGCGAACGCCGGGGAGCTGTTTTTC CASSETLPGGAANAGELFF
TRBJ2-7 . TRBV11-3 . TGTACCAGCAGCTTACGTCAAGGTGAGGTCTACGAGCAGTACTTC CTSSLRQGEVYEQYF
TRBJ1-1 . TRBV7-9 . TGTGCTAGCAGATTGAAACTAGGGGAGGCGATGAACACTGAAGCTTTCTTT CASRLKLGEAMNTEAFF
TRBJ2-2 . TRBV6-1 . TGTGCCAGCAGTGAAACCCTTCCCGGGGGCGCCGTGAATACCGGGGTGCTGTTTTTT CASSETLPGGAVNTGVLFF
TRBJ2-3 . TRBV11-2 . TGTGCCAGTAGCCATCGAGGAAGCTGGAGCCTCACAGATACGCAGTATTTT CASSHRGSWSLTDTQYF
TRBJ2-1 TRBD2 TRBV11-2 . TGTACCGGCAGCTTCGACCTAGCGGGATCGGTTGGGCAGTTCTTC CTGSFDLAGSVGQFF
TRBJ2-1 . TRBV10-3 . TGTGGCATCAGTCCCACGGCGCCCCTGGATGAGCAGTTCTTC CGISPTAPLDEQFF
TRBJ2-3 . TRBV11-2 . TGTGCCAGTAGCTTAGTGAGCTCCGATATACAGTATTTT CASSLVSSDIQYF
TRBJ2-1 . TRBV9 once TGTGCCAGCCGCGTAGCCCGAGGAGTTGGGCTCGATGAGCAGTTCTTC CASRVARGVGLDEQFF
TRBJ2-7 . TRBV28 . TGTGCCAGCAGTTCGCCTTGGCTAGCGTTAATCAACGAGCAGTACTTC CASSSPWLALINEQYF
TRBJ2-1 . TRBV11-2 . TGTGCCAGCAGCTTAGAACAGGGGGTGAAGCGGGAGAGGGGGCACGACAATGAGCAGTTCTTC CASSLEQGVKRERGHDNEQFF